The 13 T cell receptor beta chains listed next were all sequenced from one sample in a study of identical twins. TCRdb fed the 5' RACE reads into MiXCR, producing one record per CDR3 protein. This sample has about 890,000 distinct CDR3 sequences, with roughly an eighth found just once. The same specimen was also included in a second study, on yellow fever vaccine responses in identical twins.

Sample: PBMCs. The receptors stem from a woman aged 18-29 years in good health.

The V gene is TRBV28, the J gene TRBJ1-1; perhaps TRBD1 as D (6 bases). The CDR3 is 14 residues long. Germline V gene lookup returns CDR1 MDHEN and CDR2 SYDVKM. Trimming took 6 bases from V and 1 from J, leaving 12 bases between them. In DNA, the CDR3 is TGTGCCAGCAGGCTACAGGGAGAGAACACTGAAGCTTTCTTT. It codes for CASRLQGENTEAFF. Together with reference TRBV28 and TRBJ1-1, the CDR3 gives the full variable domain: DVKVTQSSRYLVKRTGEKVFLECVQDMDHENMFWYRQDPGLGLRLIYFSYDVKMKEKGDIPEGYSVSREKKERFSLILESASTNQTSMYLCASRLQGENTEAFFGQGTRLTVV.

The V gene is TRBV7-9, the J gene TRBJ2-5; D ambiguous. The CDR3 has 13 residues. V gave up 5 bases and J gave up 5 bases, with 12 bases separating them. The germline V gene has CDR1 SEHNR and CDR2 FQNEAQ (reference sequence). CDR3 in amino acids: CASSRGPTETQYF. In DNA form, the CDR3 reads TGTGCCAGCAGCCGAGGTCCTACGGAGACCCAGTACTTC.

Only a few counts were recorded for this clonotype. The chain joins TRBV7-9 to TRBJ2-5; 7 bases match TRBD2. J lost 1 base, V lost 5 bases, and 13 bases had no gene match. Germline V lookup: CDR1 SEHNR, CDR2 FQNEAQ (reference sequence). This CDR3 has 17 residues. The CDR3 reads CASSPVKGGSSQETQYF. The CDR3 DNA reads as TGTGCCAGCAGCCCCGTAAAAGGCGGGAGTTCCCAAGAGACCCAGTACTTC.

The V call is TRBV6-1, the J call TRBJ2-5, with 10 bases fitting TRBD1. Looked up from germline, CDR1 is MNHNS and CDR2 is SASEGT. Trimming removed 7 bases from V and 5 bases from J; junction bases left unmatched: 10. The length of the CDR3 is 15 residues. The CDR3 here is CASTTGTGVRETQYF. Here the CDR3 DNA reads TGTGCCAGCACCACCGGGACAGGGGTGCGGGAGACCCAGTACTTC.

This clonotype has a count of ten or more. CDR3: CASSPTAGGVTEAFF. Written as DNA, the CDR3 is TGTGCCAGCAGCCCAACAGCAGGGGGTGTCACTGAAGCTTTCTTT. The chain has TRBV7-8 and TRBJ1-1; 7 bases are a match to TRBD1. Germline CDR1 is SGHVS and CDR2 is FQNEAQ. The CDR3 extends over 15 amino acids. V lost 5 bases and J lost 4; bases outside the gene matches: 10. The complete variable domain, with remaining parts taken from reference TRBV7-8 and TRBJ1-1, reads GAGVSQSPRYKVAKRGQDVALRCDPISGHVSLFWYQQALGQGPEFLTYFQNEAQLDKSGLPSDRFFAERPEGSVSTLKIQRTQQEDSAVYLCASSPTAGGVTEAFFGQGTRLTVV.

This clonotype has just a few counts. The chain carries TRBV29-1 and TRBJ2-1; D remains ambiguous. Trimming left V 6 bases short and J 0 bases short, with 18 bases between. Germline CDR1 is SQVTM and CDR2 is ANQGSEA. This CDR3 comprises 16 residues. The CDR3 loop reads CSVDLIDVPSYNEQFF. CDR3 bases: TGCAGCGTAGACTTGATCGATGTGCCCTCCTACAATGAGCAGTTCTTC.

This clonotype was seen ten or more times. The chain recombines TRBV2 with TRBJ2-2; 12 bases align to TRBD2. The V gene end was trimmed by 3 bases and the J gene end by 6 bases; junction bases not matched to a gene: 8. The CDR3 runs to 17 residues. Germline V gene sequence: CDR1 SNHLY, CDR2 FYNNEI. The CDR3 nucleotides read TGTGCCAGCAGTGATGGTGGTCTAGCGGGAGGGGCCGGGGAGCTGTTTTTT. It is translated as CASSDGGLAGGAGELFF.

This clonotype was seen at least ten times. V and J are TRBV29-1 and TRBJ2-1; weak D call: TRBD2 (6 bases). Per the germline V gene, CDR1 is SQVTM and CDR2 is ANQGSEA. The germline V and J ends were trimmed by 7 bases and 7 bases, with 8 bases remaining between them. The CDR3 loop spans 10 amino acids. CDR3 sequence: CSGGGNEQFF. CDR3 nucleotides: TGCAGCGGCGGAGGGAATGAGCAGTTCTTC.

This clonotype occurred a few times. This chain connects TRBV12-3 or TRBV12-4 to TRBJ1-2; 7 bases match TRBD1. J lost 5 bases, V lost 10 bases, and 7 bases had no gene match. CDR3 length: 12 residues. As DNA, the CDR3 is TGTGCCATCGGGGAGGGGGCGTATGGCTACACCTTC. It yields the protein CAIGEGAYGYTF.

The V call is TRBV29-1, the J call TRBJ2-3, with D perhaps given as TRBD1 or TRBD2 (6 bases each). The CDR3 has 14 amino acids. The V end lost 3 bases, the J end lost 1 base, and 11 bases lay between the germline ends. Germline V gene lookup returns CDR1 SQVTM and CDR2 ANQGSEA. CDR3 sequence: CSVDGGAGTDTQYF. The CDR3 bases are TGCAGCGTTGACGGGGGCGCGGGCACAGATACGCAGTATTTT.

This rearrangement joins TRBV2 to TRBJ2-7; 12 nucleotides agree with TRBD2. The CDR3 is made up of 16 amino acids. Per germline, CDR1 SNHLY and CDR2 FYNNEI. Trimming removed 2 bases from V and 4 bases from J; junction bases left unmatched: 6. CDR3 sequence reads: CASSERGTSGLYEQYF. The CDR3 DNA is TGTGCCAGCAGTGAACGGGGGACTAGCGGGTTATACGAGCAGTACTTC.

The gene calls are TRBV18 and TRBJ2-1; D unresolved. Germline V gene sequence: CDR1 KGHSH, CDR2 LQKENI. V lost 5 bases and J 6 bases, leaving 17 bases between the germline ends. This CDR3 spans 15 amino acids. CDR3 DNA sequence: TGTGCCAGCTCAGCCCTCCGAATCTCGGGCAATGAGCAGTTCTTC. The encoded protein is CASSALRISGNEQFF.

This clonotype was counted only a few times. The chain links TRBV20-1 to TRBJ2-1, with unresolved D. This CDR3 is 14 amino acids long. Germline V gene sequence: CDR1 DFQATT, CDR2 SNEGSKA (reference sequence). Trimming stripped 2 bases from V and 4 bases from J, with 12 bases between. CDR3 coding DNA: TGCAGTGCTAGATTCTACACCTCTTACAATGAGCAGTTCTTC. Its protein is CSARFYTSYNEQFF.